This T cell receptor (beta chain) appears in the sequencing data of a study of blood T cell repertoires in COVID-19. Germline V gene data show CDR1 as SGHVS and CDR2 as FQNEAQ. This CDR3 region has 15 residues. Deletions cut 0 bases from V and 4 bases from J, with 12 bases between. Data came from immunoSEQ multiplex PCR; TCRdb stores just in-frame clones and leaves some out. Of approximately 210,000 clones in the sample, around 90% were seen once. This clone was seen a handful of times. The chain has TRBV7-8 and TRBJ1-2, with D possibly TRBD1 on 6 matching bases. The specimen sequenced was PBMCs or T cells enriched from blood (not recorded which). This sequence originates from a woman in her 30s who had recovered from COVID-19. The CDR3 nucleotides read TGTGCCAGCAGCTTAGCCACAGGGAGCTTCTATGGCTACACCTTC. This gives the protein CASSLATGSFYGYTF.